The source of this T cell receptor beta chain is a study of blood T cell repertoires in COVID-19. Study context: Sources were T cells, B-cell-depleted T cells, or PBMCs; the material itself was cDNA or gDNA.

This clone has a single count. In the original processing: Using reference gene primer amplification, nucleated cell counts were estimated. TCRdb's copy holds only in-frame clones and misses some; the assay was immunoSEQ multiplex PCR. V, J and clone size were drawn from that table, and D and trimming were deduced from the DNA. Found here are some 190,000 clones, 75% to 85% of them singletons; the top ten hold roughly a sixth. The CDR3 is made up of 13 amino acids. Trimming left V 8 bases short and J 0 bases short, with 7 bases between. Looked up from germline, CDR1 is SGHAT and CDR2 is FQNNGV. Living in 20 to 30 US areas, the participants were between roughly 18 and 89 years of age. Cohort assignment relied on participant-reported clinical history.

The source is a woman in her forties or fifties with acute COVID-19. Sequencing input: PBMCs or T cells enriched from blood (not recorded which). This chain uses TRBV11-2 with TRBJ1-4, with D maybe TRBD1 (5 bases). The CDR3 DNA reads as TGTGCCAGCGGGACTGCAACTAATGAAAAACTGTTTTTT. This sequence encodes CASGTATNEKLFF. The whole variable domain, remainder taken from reference TRBV11-2 and TRBJ1-4, is EAGVAQSPRYKIIEKRQSVAFWCNPISGHATLYWYQQILGQGPKLLIQFQNNGVVDDSQLPKDRFSAERLKGVDSTLKIQPAKLEDSAVYLCASGTATNEKLFFGSGTQLSVL.